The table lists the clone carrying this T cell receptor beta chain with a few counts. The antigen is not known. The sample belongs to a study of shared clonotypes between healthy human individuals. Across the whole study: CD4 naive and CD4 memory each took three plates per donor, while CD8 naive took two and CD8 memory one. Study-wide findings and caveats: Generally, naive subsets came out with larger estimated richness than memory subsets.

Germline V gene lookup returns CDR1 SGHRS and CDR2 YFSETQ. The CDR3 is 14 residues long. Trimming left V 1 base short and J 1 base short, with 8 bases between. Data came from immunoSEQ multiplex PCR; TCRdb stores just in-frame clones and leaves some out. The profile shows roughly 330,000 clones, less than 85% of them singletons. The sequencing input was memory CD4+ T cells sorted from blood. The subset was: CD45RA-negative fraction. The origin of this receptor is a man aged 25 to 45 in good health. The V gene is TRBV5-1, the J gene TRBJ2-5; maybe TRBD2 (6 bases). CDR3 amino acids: CASSLNSGQETQYF. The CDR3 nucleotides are TGCGCCAGCAGCTTGAATAGCGGCCAAGAGACCCAGTACTTC.